This section outlines one T cell receptor beta chain sequence together with its context. The germline V gene encodes CDR1 SGHAT and CDR2 FQNNGV. The CDR3 has 15 residues. Losses at the gene ends were 1 base for V and 5 bases for J; bases not matched to a gene: 5. The record originates from a study of blood T cell repertoires in COVID-19. This table comes from immunoSEQ multiplex PCR, and its TCRdb copy is limited to in-frame clones, with some not included. The sample holds 250,000 to 300,000 clones, around 90% seen once. The chain links TRBV11-2 to TRBJ2-1; 7 nucleotides match TRBD1. The origin of this receptor is a young woman who had recovered from COVID-19. The sequenced material came from PBMCs or T cells enriched from blood (not recorded which). The DNA for the CDR3 is TGTGCCAGCAGCTTAGGGCAGGGGGATCACAATGAGCAGTTCTTC. Translated, it gives CASSLGQGDHNEQFF.